The 4 T cell receptor beta chains below all came from one sample that was sequenced in a study of T cells in Graves' hyperthyroidism and ophthalmopathy (dated by TCRdb to between 2017 and 2020). Library method: multiplex PCR. TCRdb names Illumina HiSeq 2000 as the instrument used. The TCR beta CDR3 regions were amplified from RNA transcripts. The first round of RT-PCR for the TCR CDR3 was performed with the HTBI primer set and the Qiagen OneStep RT-PCR kit. TCRdb trimmed public reads at Q25 via fastp, called clones via MiXCR and kept in-frame beta chains. Rows with one shared CDR3 protein collapse into an entry with the most common genes and DNA. Recorded for this sample are under 450,000 distinct CDR3 sequences; 15% to 18% of them occurred a single time. In total, the top ten clones hold roughly 7.4% of the sample. The material sequenced was blood. Receptors were obtained from a young woman with Graves' hyperthyroidism.

The genes are TRBV10-3 and TRBJ2-2, with TRBD1 matching 10 bases. Trimming took 4 bases from V and 6 from J; bases not matched to a gene: 11. The CDR3 is made up of 17 amino acids. Germline V gene lookup returns CDR1 ENHRY and CDR2 SYGVKD. The CDR3 sequence: CAISGPGQGIHPGELFF. As DNA, the CDR3 is TGTGCCATCAGTGGTCCGGGACAGGGGATACATCCCGGGGAGCTGTTTTTT.

The gene calls are TRBV6-4 and TRBJ2-3, with TRBD2 matching 12 bases. CDR1 and CDR2 (germline): MRHNA, SNTAGT. CDR3 length equals 16 residues. With V trimmed by 0 bases and J by 7 bases, 5 bases remained unmatched. CDR3 loop: CASSDSSSGGANTQYF. CDR3 coding DNA: TGTGCCAGCAGTGACTCGTCTAGCGGGGGGGCAAATACGCAGTATTTT.

This clonotype was counted only a few times. The chain couples TRBV11-1 to TRBJ1-6, with D hard to call. The CDR3 runs 11 residues. From germline, CDR1 is SGHAT and CDR2 FQDESV (reference sequence). Trimming took 6 bases from V and 9 from J, leaving 6 bases between them. The CDR3 nucleotides read TGTGCCAGCAGAGGCACTTCACCCCTCCACTTT. Translated: CASRGTSPLHF.

The CDR3 DNA follows: TGTGCCATCAGTGCCGATAGAAATACGAACACCGGGGAGCTGTTTTTT. Its translation is CAISADRNTNTGELFF. The chain combines TRBV10-3 with TRBJ2-2; D gene ambiguous. V was clipped by 4 bases and J by 0 bases, with 12 bases between them. Germline CDR1 ENHRY, CDR2 SYGVKD. There are 16 residues in the CDR3.